This record looks at one T cell receptor (beta chain) sequence and its context. As yet, its antigen is unknown. The germline V and J ends were trimmed by 3 bases and 7 bases, with 19 bases remaining between them. This CDR3 spans 14 amino acids. The V gene's germline CDR1 is DFQATT and CDR2 SNEGSKA (reference sequence). The Oncomine TCR Beta short-read assay sequenced DNA from cultured CD4+ T cells. Genomic DNA was taken out of cultured CD4+ T cells by extraction. TCRdb re-derived calls from the PCR reads in MiXCR, one entry per CDR3 protein. The sample has around 16,000 distinct CDR3 sequences, roughly 48% seen once. As to time point: late sampling 161 to 241 days after vaccination in a few convalescent patients. Indicated treatment: roughly 11-day PBMC culture with coronavirus spike peptide pools or control peptides (ViraFEST assay). Expansion of antigen-specific T cells with peptide pools by ViraFEST preceded sequencing of TCRs.

The data were taken from a study of vaccination and CD4 T cells after COVID-19. About the study: The post-COVID sampling time was a median about 95 days after diagnosis, ranging from 35 to 161. General study findings and limits: Convalescent patients' median share of reactive clones seen only post-vaccination was about 87%.

This chain uses TRBV20-1 with TRBJ2-7; possibly TRBD1 or TRBD2 for D (6 bases each). Sequenced here: CD4+ T cells from blood, cultured in vitro, sampled about 7 months after SARS-CoV-2 vaccination. The receptor was derived from a human donor who had recovered from COVID-19. In DNA form, the CDR3 reads TGCAGTGCTAGGGAAAAGGGGGGCCCTCTTGAGCAGTACTTC. This codes for CSAREKGGPLEQYF.